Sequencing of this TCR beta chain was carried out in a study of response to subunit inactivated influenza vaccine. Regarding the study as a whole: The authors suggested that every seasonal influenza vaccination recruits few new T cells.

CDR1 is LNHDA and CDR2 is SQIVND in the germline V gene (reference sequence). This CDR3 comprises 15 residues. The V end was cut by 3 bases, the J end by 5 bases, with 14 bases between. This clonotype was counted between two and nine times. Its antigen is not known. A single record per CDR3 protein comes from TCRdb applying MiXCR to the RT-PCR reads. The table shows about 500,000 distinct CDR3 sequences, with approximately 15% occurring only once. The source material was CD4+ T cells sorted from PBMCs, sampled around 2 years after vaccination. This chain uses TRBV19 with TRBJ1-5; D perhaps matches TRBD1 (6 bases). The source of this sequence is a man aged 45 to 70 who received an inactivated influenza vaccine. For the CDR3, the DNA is TGTGCCAGTAGTATCATCAGGACAGTAGATCAGCCCCAGCATTTT. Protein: CASSIIRTVDQPQHF.